The present T cell receptor beta chain was sequenced within a study of blood T cell repertoires in COVID-19. The wider study: Acute and convalescent COVID-19 specimens originated in the United States, Italy and Spain.

Libraries were prepared by immunoSEQ multiplex PCR; TCRdb keeps only in-frame clonotypes and omits some of them. The sample yields 15,000 to 20,000 clones, about 85% seen once. From germline, CDR1 is MNHEY and CDR2 SVGAGI. The trim removed 7 bases at V and 3 bases at J, leaving 7 bases unmatched. The CDR3 has 15 residues. The chain links TRBV6-5 to TRBJ1-1; 11 bases are shared with TRBD1. The sequenced sample consisted of peripheral blood. The TCR comes from a human donor in a cohort sampled during active COVID-19. The CDR3 here is CASIGQGAGYTEAFF. CDR3 bases: TGTGCCAGCATCGGACAGGGGGCTGGTTACACTGAAGCTTTCTTT.